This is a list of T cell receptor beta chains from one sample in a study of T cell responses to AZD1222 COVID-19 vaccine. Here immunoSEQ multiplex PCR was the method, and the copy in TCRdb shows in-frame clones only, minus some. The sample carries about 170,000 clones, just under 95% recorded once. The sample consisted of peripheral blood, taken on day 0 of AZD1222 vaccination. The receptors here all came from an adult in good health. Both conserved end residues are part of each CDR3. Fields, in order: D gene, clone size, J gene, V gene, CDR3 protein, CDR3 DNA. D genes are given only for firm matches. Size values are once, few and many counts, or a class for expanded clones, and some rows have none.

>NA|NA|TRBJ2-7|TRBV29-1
CSVGGPESQGRYF
TGCAGCGTTGGGGGACCAGAATCCCAGGGACGGTACTTC
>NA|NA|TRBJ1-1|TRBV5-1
CASSLAAGMNTEAFF
TGCGCCAGCAGCTTGGCAGCAGGCATGAACACTGAAGCTTTCTTT
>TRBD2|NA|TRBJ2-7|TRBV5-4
CASSPFELAGGSYEQYF
TGTGCCAGCAGCCCTTTCGAACTAGCGGGGGGGTCCTACGAGCAGTACTTC
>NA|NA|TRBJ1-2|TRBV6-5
CASSYNQGRGYTF
TGTGCCAGCAGTTACAATCAGGGTCGTGGCTACACCTTC
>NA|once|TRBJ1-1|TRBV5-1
CASSFRGSGTEAFF
TGCGCCAGCAGCTTTCGGGGGTCCGGCACTGAAGCTTTCTTT
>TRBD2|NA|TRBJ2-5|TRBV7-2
CASSRTSGGQETQYF
TGTGCCAGCAGCCGGACTAGCGGGGGCCAAGAGACCCAGTACTTC
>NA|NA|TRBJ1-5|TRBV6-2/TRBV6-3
CASSYALARGQPQHF
TGTGCCAGCAGTTACGCACTGGCCCGGGGTCAGCCCCAGCATTTT
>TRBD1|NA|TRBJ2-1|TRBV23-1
CASSQSQLPGQGANEQFF
TGCGCCAGCAGTCAATCGCAACTTCCGGGACAGGGGGCGAATGAGCAGTTCTTC
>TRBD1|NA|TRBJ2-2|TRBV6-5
CATVGDRGSGELFF
TGTGCCACCGTGGGGGACAGGGGGTCCGGGGAGCTGTTTTTT
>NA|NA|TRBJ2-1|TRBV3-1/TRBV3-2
CASSAIQGNEQFF
TGTGCCAGCAGCGCGATTCAGGGGAATGAGCAGTTCTTC
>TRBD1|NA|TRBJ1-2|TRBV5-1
CASSLGDRGGKGYTF
TGCGCCAGCAGCTTGGGCGACAGGGGAGGAAAAGGCTACACCTTC
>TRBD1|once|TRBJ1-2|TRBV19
CASNTGGRNYGYTF
TGTGCCAGTAACACAGGGGGCAGAAACTATGGCTACACCTTC
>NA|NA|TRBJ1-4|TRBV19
CASSIWGNEKLFF
TGTGCCAGTAGTATTTGGGGTAATGAAAAACTGTTTTTT
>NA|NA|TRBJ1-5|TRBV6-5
CASSTGTSNQPQHF
TGTGCCAGCAGTACCGGGACTAGCAATCAGCCCCAGCATTTT
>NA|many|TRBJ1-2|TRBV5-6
CASSLGYYGYTF
TGTGCCAGCAGCTTGGGGTACTATGGCTACACCTTC
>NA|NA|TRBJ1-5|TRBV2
CASSEGRGGPQPQHF
TGTGCCAGCAGTGAAGGCAGGGGTGGCCCTCAGCCCCAGCATTTT
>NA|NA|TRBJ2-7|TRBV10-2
CASSESGGKGLREQYF
TGCGCCAGCAGTGAGTCAGGGGGCAAAGGACTACGCGAGCAGTACTTC
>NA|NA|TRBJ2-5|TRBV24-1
CATTLRRGRERKQETQYF
TGTGCCACCACTCTAAGGAGGGGGCGGGAGAGGAAACAAGAGACCCAGTACTTC
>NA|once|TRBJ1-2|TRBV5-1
CASSAGQSYGYTF
TGCGCCAGCAGCGCGGGACAATCCTATGGCTACACCTTC
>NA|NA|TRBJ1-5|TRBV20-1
CSASASGPDGPQHF
TGCAGTGCTAGTGCCTCCGGCCCCGATGGGCCCCAGCATTTT
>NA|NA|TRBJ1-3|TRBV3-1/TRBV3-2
CASTASGNTIYF
TGTGCCAGCACCGCCTCTGGAAACACCATATATTTT
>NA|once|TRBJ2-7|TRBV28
CASSFVLRVPSYEQYF
TGTGCCAGCAGTTTTGTGCTTAGGGTCCCCTCCTACGAGCAGTACTTC
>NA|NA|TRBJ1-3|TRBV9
CASSEGPSYGNTIYF
TGTGCCAGCAGCGAGGGGCCATCTTACGGAAACACCATATATTTT
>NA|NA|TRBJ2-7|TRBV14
CASSQDAVSYEQYF
TGTGCCAGCAGCCAAGATGCAGTCTCCTACGAGCAGTACTTC
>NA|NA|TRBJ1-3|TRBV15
CATSILGVQAGNTIYF
TGTGCCACCAGCATTCTCGGGGTTCAGGCGGGAAACACCATATATTTT
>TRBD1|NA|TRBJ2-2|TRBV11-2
CASSLDRAYTGELFF
TGTGCCAGCAGCTTGGACAGGGCGTACACCGGGGAGCTGTTTTTT
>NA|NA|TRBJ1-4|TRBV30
CAWSATPNSGWVNEKLFF
TGTGCCTGGAGTGCTACCCCCAACAGTGGTTGGGTAAATGAAAAACTGTTTTTT
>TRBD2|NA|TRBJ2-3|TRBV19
CASSTRLAGHTDTQYF
TGTGCCAGTAGTACCCGACTAGCGGGTCACACAGATACGCAGTATTTT
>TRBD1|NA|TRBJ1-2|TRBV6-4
CASRGERTGGYGYTF
TGTGCCAGCAGAGGCGAAAGGACAGGCGGGTATGGCTACACCTTC
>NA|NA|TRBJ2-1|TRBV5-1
CASSLSSDYNEQFF
TGCGCCAGCAGCTTAAGTAGCGATTACAATGAGCAGTTCTTC
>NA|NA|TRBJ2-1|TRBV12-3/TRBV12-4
CASKASYNEQFF
TGTGCCAGCAAAGCGAGCTACAATGAGCAGTTCTTC
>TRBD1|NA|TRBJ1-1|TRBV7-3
CASSQSGQGLRSEAFF
TGTGCCAGCAGCCAGTCGGGACAGGGGCTTAGGTCTGAAGCTTTCTTT
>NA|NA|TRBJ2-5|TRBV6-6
CASSPNTSGLKETQYF
TGTGCCAGCAGCCCCAATACCTCCGGGTTAAAAGAGACCCAGTACTTC
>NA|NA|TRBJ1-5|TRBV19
CASSMAPFVTQHF
TGTGCCAGTAGTATGGCCCCTTTTGTGACCCAGCATTTT
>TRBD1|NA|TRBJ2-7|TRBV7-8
CASSLGQGFPYEQYF
TGTGCCAGCAGCTTGGGACAGGGGTTCCCCTACGAGCAGTACTTC
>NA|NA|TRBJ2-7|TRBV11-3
CASSLGEGEQYF
TGTGCCAGCAGCTTAGGAGAGGGGGAGCAGTACTTC
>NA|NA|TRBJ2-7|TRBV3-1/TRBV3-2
CASSPNRRLTYEQYF
TGTGCCAGCAGCCCGAACAGGCGACTAACCTACGAGCAGTACTTC
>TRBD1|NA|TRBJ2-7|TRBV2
CASSELTGAPTWQYF
TGTGCCAGCAGTGAACTGACAGGGGCCCCTACGTGGCAGTACTTC
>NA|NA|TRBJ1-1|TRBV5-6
CASSLEVGNTEAFF
TGTGCCAGCAGCTTGGAGGTGGGGAACACTGAAGCTTTCTTT
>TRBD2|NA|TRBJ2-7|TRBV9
CASSVGGLAGSEQYF
TGTGCCAGCAGCGTAGGAGGACTAGCGGGATCTGAGCAGTACTTC
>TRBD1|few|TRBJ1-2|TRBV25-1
CASSEPDRAYGYTF
TGTGCCAGCAGTGAACCCGACAGGGCTTATGGCTACACCTTC
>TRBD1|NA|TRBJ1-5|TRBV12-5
CASGWGTGGQPQHF
TGTGCTAGTGGTTGGGGGACAGGGGGACAGCCCCAGCATTTT
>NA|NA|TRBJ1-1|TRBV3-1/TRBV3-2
CASSQDYRLNTEAFF
TGTGCCAGCAGCCAAGATTATCGGTTGAACACTGAAGCTTTCTTT
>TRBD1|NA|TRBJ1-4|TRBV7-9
CASSVGQGNEKLFF
TGTGCCAGCAGCGTCGGACAGGGTAATGAAAAACTGTTTTTT
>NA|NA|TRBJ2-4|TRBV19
CASRYSSAKNIQYF
TGTGCCAGTAGGTACTCCAGCGCCAAAAACATTCAGTACTTC
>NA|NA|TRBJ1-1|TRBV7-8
CASSPQWVGYTTEAFF
TGTGCCAGCAGTCCCCAGTGGGTGGGGTACACGACTGAAGCTTTCTTT
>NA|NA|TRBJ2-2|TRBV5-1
CASSAQGYGELFF
TGCGCCAGCAGCGCTCAGGGGTACGGGGAGCTGTTTTTT
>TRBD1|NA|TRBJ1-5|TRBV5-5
CASSLGLGQGLPISNQPQHF
TGTGCCAGCAGCTTGGGGCTCGGACAGGGGTTACCCATTAGCAATCAGCCCCAGCATTTT
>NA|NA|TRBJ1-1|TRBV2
CATSFSGTTEAFF
TGTGCCACCAGCTTTTCAGGGACCACTGAAGCTTTCTTT
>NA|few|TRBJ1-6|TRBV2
CASNPGTNSPLHF
TGTGCCAGCAATCCCGGGACAAATTCACCCCTCCACTTT
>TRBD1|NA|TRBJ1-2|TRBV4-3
CASSQGTGVGYTF
TGCGCCAGCAGCCAAGGAACAGGGGTTGGCTACACCTTC
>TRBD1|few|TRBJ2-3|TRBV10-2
CASRYPTTGRAADTQYF
TGCGCCAGCAGATACCCCACGACAGGGAGAGCGGCAGATACGCAGTATTTT
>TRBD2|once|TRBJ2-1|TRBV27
CASSVFSGGAFEQFF
TGTGCCAGCAGTGTCTTTAGCGGGGGGGCGTTTGAGCAGTTCTTC
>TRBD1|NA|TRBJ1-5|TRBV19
CASSGVLGRGLNQPQHF
TGTGCCAGTAGTGGAGTCCTGGGCAGGGGGCTTAATCAGCCCCAGCATTTT